This T cell receptor beta chain was sequenced during a study of blood T cells in healthy people across ages (dated by TCRdb to between 2015 and 2017). Looking at the study overall: In model experiments, template switching captured roughly one uniquely barcoded TCR beta cDNA molecule for every two T cells. Age-related changes in TCR beta repertoire diversity were measured in the study by deep sequencing normalized with unique cDNA molecular identifiers. Four age groups were formed from the donors: young (average approximately 16 years), middle-aged (less than 40), aged (about 62) and long-lived (82). To avoid experimental bias, donors of different ages were spread randomly across the sequencing lanes. Two additional independent replicas of 1 million unique cDNA reads from the same blood draw were analyzed for two donors (one aged 18 to 29 and one aged 80 or older).

The paper's findings and limits, for the study overall: There was a strong correlation between observed TCR beta diversity and the percentage of naive T cells measured by flow cytometry. Compared with the aged group, the long-lived group had more naive CD4+ T cells, fewer expanded clones and increased TCR diversity, suggesting age selection. Estimates of total diversity based on one million sequenced T cells were regarded as lower bounds and as underestimates. Because donor CMV infection status was unknown, age-related changes in expanded clonotypes were potentially confounded. Conclusive comparison of naive and antigen-experienced compartments was prevented by the profiling of bulk unsorted PBMCs. Observed TCR beta diversity per million T cells fell roughly linearly with age, and a significant reduction was already apparent by age approximately 40.

With respect to this clonotype: It has no known antigen specificity. Qualities for individual bases were not recorded, and no much larger clone is one base off.

Systemically healthy Caucasian individuals from Russia, around 38 in total and aged roughly 6 to 95 years, were included as donors. Roughly 9 milliliters of peripheral blood were drawn from each donor into EDTA-treated Vacutainer tubes. PBMCs were isolated by Ficoll-Paque density-gradient centrifugation, with at least 6 million obtained per sample. Total RNA was extracted from PBMCs with Trizol reagent, with at least 6 micrograms obtained per sample. The percentages of naive CD45RAhigh/CD27high T cells were determined by flow cytometry on a PBMC aliquot from every donor. Library preparation used 5' RACE. Data came from an Illumina HiSeq 2500. The second PCR ran for about 6 to 12 cycles and used a J-beta primer mix along with a sample-barcoded 5' primer. A template-switch 5' adaptor carrying 12 random nucleotides introduced a unique molecular identifier onto each TCR beta cDNA molecule. Each sample yielded at least 2.5 million CDR3-containing paired-end reads. All of the RNA was converted into first-strand cDNA using the Mint cDNA synthesis kit, with a TRBC-specific oligonucleotide serving as the primer. Following uracil-DNA glycosylase treatment, all cDNA underwent a first 18-cycle PCR with the universal primers M1SS and BC2_uni_R. The authors processed their data as follows. For normalization, 1 million high-quality reads, each with a distinct molecular identifier, were randomly selected from each sample. Reads sharing molecular identifiers were discarded rather than binned into consensus sequences. MiTCR, with a Q25 quality threshold and the strictest error-elimination algorithm, was used for CDR3 identification, clonotype clustering and error correction. A nonparametric unseen species model with Euler transformation was used to estimate lower-bound total TCR beta diversity. TCRdb reprocessed the public reads (quality trimming at Q25 with fastp, clone calling with MiXCR) and kept in-frame beta chains. Each record represents a unique CDR3 protein, reported with the most common genes and DNA among its rows. The V and J calls reflect TCRdb's pipeline rather than the authors' work. Here the sample has 600,000 to 850,000 distinct CDR3 sequences; roughly 45% occur a single time. The ten largest clones take up around a fifth of the sample.

The clonotype comes from an older woman in good health. The sample was blood.

In nucleotide form, the sequence is TGTGCCAGCAGCTTGTCGGCCAGCTCCTACGAGCAGTACTTC. It translates as CASSLSASSYEQYF. The chain is made from TRBV5-6 and TRBJ2-7; confidence is insufficient to name the D gene. V and J are truncated by 1 base and 0 bases respectively, leaving an intervening sequence of 8 bases. The germline V gene provides CDR1 SGHDT and CDR2 YYEEEE. Counted from cysteine to phenylalanine, this CDR3 has 14 amino acids. Just the 42-base CDR3 DNA is kept, in frame starting at base 1.